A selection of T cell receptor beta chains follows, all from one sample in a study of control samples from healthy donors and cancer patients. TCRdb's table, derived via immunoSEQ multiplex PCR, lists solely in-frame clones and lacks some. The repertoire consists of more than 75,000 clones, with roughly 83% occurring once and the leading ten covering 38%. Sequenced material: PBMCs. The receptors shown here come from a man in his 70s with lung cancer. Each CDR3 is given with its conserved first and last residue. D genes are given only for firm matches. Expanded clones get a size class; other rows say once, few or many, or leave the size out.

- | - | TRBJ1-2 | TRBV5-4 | TGTGCCAGCAGCCCGGAGGGGCTTAACTATGGCTACACCTTC | CASSPEGLNYGYTF
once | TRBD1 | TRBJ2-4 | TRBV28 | TGTGCCAGCAGTTTAAAGGACAGGGCCAAAAACATTCAGTACTTC | CASSLKDRAKNIQYF
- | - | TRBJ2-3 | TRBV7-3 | TGTGCCAGCAGCTTAGGGCAGGTTAGCACAGATACGCAGTATTTT | CASSLGQVSTDTQYF
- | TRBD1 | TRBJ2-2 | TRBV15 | TGTGCCACCAGCAGAAACGACAGGGGTACCGGGGAGCTGTTTTTT | CATSRNDRGTGELFF
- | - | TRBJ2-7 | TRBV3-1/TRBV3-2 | TGTGCCAGCAGCCACCACCGCGAGCAGTACTTC | CASSHHREQYF
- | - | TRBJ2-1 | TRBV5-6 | TGTGCCAGCAGCTTGAGATACCCGGAGGAGCAGTTCTTC | CASSLRYPEEQFF
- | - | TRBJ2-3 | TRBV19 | TGTGCCAGTAGTATCCAGAGGGATACGCAGTATTTT | CASSIQRDTQYF
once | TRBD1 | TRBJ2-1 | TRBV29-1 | TGCAGCGTCAGGACAGGGGTCAATGAGCAGTTCTTC | CSVRTGVNEQFF
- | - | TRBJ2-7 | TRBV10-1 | TGCGCCAGCAGTGTCGACCCGAGCTCCTACGAGCAGTACTTC | CASSVDPSSYEQYF
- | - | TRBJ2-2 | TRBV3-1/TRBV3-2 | TGTGCCAGCAGCCAAGAGCAGCAGACCGGGGAGCTGTTTTTT | CASSQEQQTGELFF
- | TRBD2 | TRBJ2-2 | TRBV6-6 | TGTGCCAGCAGTCCAAGAGCGGGGGGGCGTCGCACCGGGGAGCTGTTTTTT | CASSPRAGGRRTGELFF
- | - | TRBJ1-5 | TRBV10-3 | TGTGCCATCAGTGACCAGGACAATCAGCCCCAGCATTTT | CAISDQDNQPQHF
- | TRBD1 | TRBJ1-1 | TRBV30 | TGTGCCTGGAGACGGACAGGAGAAGCTTTCTTT | CAWRRTGEAFF
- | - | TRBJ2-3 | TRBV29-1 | TGCAGCGTTGTTGGAGGGGCCAGCACAGATACGCAGTATTTT | CSVVGGASTDTQYF
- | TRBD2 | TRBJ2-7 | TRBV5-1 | TGCGCCAGCAGCCCTCCTCAGCAAGCGGGGCGAACCTACGAGCAGTACTTC | CASSPPQQAGRTYEQYF
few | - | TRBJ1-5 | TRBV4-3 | TGCGCCAGCAGCCAAGAAATCACGGGGACCCGAAATCAGCCCCAGCATTTT | CASSQEITGTRNQPQHF
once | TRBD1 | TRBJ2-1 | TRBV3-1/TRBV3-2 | TGTGCCAGCAGCCAAGGACAGGGCAGTTACAATGAGCAGTTCTTC | CASSQGQGSYNEQFF
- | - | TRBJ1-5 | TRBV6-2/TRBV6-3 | TGTGCCAGCAGTCTCTCCGGGACACTTAGCAATCAGCCCCAGCATTTT | CASSLSGTLSNQPQHF
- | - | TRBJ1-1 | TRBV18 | TGTGCCAGCTCACGGCCCCCCAATGAAGCTTTCTTT | CASSRPPNEAFF
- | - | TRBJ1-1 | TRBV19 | TGTGCCAGTAGTATAGTTTTTGTCGGAGGAGGCACTGAAGCTTTCTTT | CASSIVFVGGGTEAFF
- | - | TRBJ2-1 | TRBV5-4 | TGTGCCAGCAGCTTGGGTATGGGGGGCGCGGTCAGTGAGCAGTTCTTC | CASSLGMGGAVSEQFF
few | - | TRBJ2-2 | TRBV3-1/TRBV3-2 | TGTGCCAGCAGCCCGCGGTTGGGCAGGGCGAACACCGGGGAGCTGTTTTTT | CASSPRLGRANTGELFF
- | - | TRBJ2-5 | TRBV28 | TGTGCCAGCAGTTTAGACCATTTAGAGACCCAGTACTTC | CASSLDHLETQYF
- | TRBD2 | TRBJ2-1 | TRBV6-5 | TGTGCCAGCAGGGCCGGGACTAGTCACTACAATGAGCAGTTCTTC | CASRAGTSHYNEQFF
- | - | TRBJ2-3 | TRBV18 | TGTGCCAGCTCACCACAGCTAGGGAGAGATACGCAGTATTTT | CASSPQLGRDTQYF
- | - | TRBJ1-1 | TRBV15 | TGTGCCACCAGCAGAGAGGGGGCTGACACTGAAGCTTTCTTT | CATSREGADTEAFF
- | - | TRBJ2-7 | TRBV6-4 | TGTGCCAGCACCCCGCCAGGGAACCCCAACGAGCAGTACTTC | CASTPPGNPNEQYF
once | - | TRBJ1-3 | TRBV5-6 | TGTGCCAGCAGCTTGGTCAAGTTCGTCTCTGGAAACACCATATATTTT | CASSLVKFVSGNTIYF
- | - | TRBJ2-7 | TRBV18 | TGTGCCAGCTCACCGGGGACCTCCTACGAGCAGTACTTC | CASSPGTSYEQYF
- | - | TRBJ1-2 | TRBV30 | TGTGCCTGGAGTGTACGCGGGGGGAATTACACCTTC | CAWSVRGGNYTF
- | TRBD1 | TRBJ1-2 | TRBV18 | TGTGCCAGCTCACCAGGGACAGGGCAAGGGGCTAACTATGGCTACACCTTC | CASSPGTGQGANYGYTF
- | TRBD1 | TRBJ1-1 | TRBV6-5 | TGTGCCAGCAACCTTCAGGGGGCGCAGGGTGAAGCTTTCTTT | CASNLQGAQGEAFF
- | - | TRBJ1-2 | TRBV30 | TGTGCCTGGAGTGCGTGGGCGACAATTCCCTATGGCTACACCTTC | CAWSAWATIPYGYTF
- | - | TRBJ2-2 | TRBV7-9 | TGTGCCAGCGACCCCGGGGGGGAGCTGTTTTTT | CASDPGGELFF
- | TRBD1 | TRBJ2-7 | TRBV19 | TGTGCCAGTAGTACTCACCGGGACAGAACCTACGAGCAGTACTTC | CASSTHRDRTYEQYF
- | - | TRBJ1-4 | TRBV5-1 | TGCGCCAGCAGCTCCGGACGGTCAACTAATGAAAAACTGTTTTTT | CASSSGRSTNEKLFF
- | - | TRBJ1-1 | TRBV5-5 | TGTGCCAGCAGCTTCGGGGAGGTCTCGCAGGGTGAGACTGAAGCTTTCTTT | CASSFGEVSQGETEAFF
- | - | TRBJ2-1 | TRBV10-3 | TGTGCCATCAGTGTGACCTTCGGAAATGAGCAGTTCTTC | CAISVTFGNEQFF
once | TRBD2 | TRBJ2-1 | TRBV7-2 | TGTGCCAGCAGCTCGGGAAGGGGGGGACTAGTATACAATGAGCAGTTCTTC | CASSSGRGGLVYNEQFF
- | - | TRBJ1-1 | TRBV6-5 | TGTGCCAGCAGTTACCACAGATCGAACACTGAAGCTTTCTTT | CASSYHRSNTEAFF
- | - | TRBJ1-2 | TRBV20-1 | TGCAGTGCTAGTAATAGGGGGGATCCCAACTATGGCTACACCTTC | CSASNRGDPNYGYTF
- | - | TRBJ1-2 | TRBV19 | TGTGCCAGTAGTATAGCGCCTTCGGCATTGGGCCGGTATTATGGCTACACCTTC | CASSIAPSALGRYYGYTF
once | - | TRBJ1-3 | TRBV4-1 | TGCGCCAGCAGCCAAGAGGGGGGGATCCCTGGAAACACCATATATTTT | CASSQEGGIPGNTIYF
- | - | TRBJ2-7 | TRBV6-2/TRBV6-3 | TGTGCCAGCAGTCAGGACAGCTACGAGCAGTACTTC | CASSQDSYEQYF
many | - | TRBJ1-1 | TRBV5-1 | TGCGCCAGCAGCTTTGGCCCGAAGGGCACTGAAGCTTTCTTT | CASSFGPKGTEAFF